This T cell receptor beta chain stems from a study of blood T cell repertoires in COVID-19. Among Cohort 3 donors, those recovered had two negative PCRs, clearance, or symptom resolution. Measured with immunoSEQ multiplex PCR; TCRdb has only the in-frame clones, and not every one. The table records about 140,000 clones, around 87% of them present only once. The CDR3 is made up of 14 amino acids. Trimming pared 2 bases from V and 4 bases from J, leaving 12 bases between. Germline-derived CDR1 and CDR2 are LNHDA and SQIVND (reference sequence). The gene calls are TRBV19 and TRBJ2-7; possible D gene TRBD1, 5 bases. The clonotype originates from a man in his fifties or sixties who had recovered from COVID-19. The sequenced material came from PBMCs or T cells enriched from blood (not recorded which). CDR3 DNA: TGTGCCAGTAGTATAATGGGCAGGGAATACGAGCAGTACTTC. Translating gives CASSIMGREYEQYF.